The clone carrying this T cell receptor (beta chain) was seen only once. Its ends do not fully match the called genes, so a read error is possible. The sample is drawn from a study of PD-1 blockade in classical Hodgkin lymphoma. Each patient relapsed following autologous stem cell transplantation, and prior brentuximab vedotin exposure differed. CDR1 and CDR2 from the germline V gene are MNHEY and SMNVEV (reference sequence). The CDR3 sequence is 11 residues long. Some clones are missing from TCRdb's copy, which holds only in-frame ones; the method was immunoSEQ multiplex PCR. The sample carries around 7,000 clones, about 80% recorded once.

The sample here was peripheral blood mononuclear cells (PBMCs), taken at baseline. This chain links TRBV27 with TRBJ2-5; D is unresolved. The receptor was derived from a human donor with classical Hodgkin lymphoma. CDR3 region: CASGLIETQYF. CDR3 DNA: TGTGCCAGCGGTTTAATAGAGACCCAGTACTTC.